Detailed here is one T cell receptor (beta chain). These data come from a study of blood T cell repertoires in COVID-19. Across the study: Nucleic acid was either cDNA or gDNA, and it came from T cells, B-cell-depleted T cells, or PBMCs.

Assay: immunoSEQ multiplex PCR; the TCRdb copy retains only in-frame clones and omits some. The profile shows around 150,000 clones, around 79% of them singletons. Germline V CDR1 and CDR2: LGHDT, YNNKEL (reference sequence). The CDR3 loop spans 16 amino acids. Trimming stripped 1 base from V and 5 bases from J, with 15 bases between. Enrollees, about 18 to 89 years old, lived in 24 US areas. The J gene is TRBJ2-1, the V gene TRBV3-1 (or the pseudogene TRBV3-2); D may be TRBD2 (5 bases). This clonotype was sampled from a man aged 50 to 59 who had recovered from COVID-19. The sample comprised PBMCs or T cells enriched from blood (not recorded which). CDR3 in amino acids: CASSQVGSSSHNEQFF. The CDR3 DNA follows: TGTGCCAGCAGCCAAGTTGGGTCTAGCAGCCACAATGAGCAGTTCTTC.